Each of the 18 T cell receptor beta chains below was sequenced from the same sample in a study of cytomegalovirus exposure and HLA in healthy donors. Data came from immunoSEQ multiplex PCR; TCRdb stores just in-frame clones and leaves some out. The profile shows over 110,000 clones, about nine tenths of them singletons. The sequenced sample was PBMCs. These receptors originate from a man younger than 35 in good health and CMV-seronegative.

V gene TRBV2 combines with J gene TRBJ1-4; D unclear. This CDR3 comprises 12 residues. In germline, CDR1 is SNHLY, CDR2 FYNNEI. The V end lost 7 bases, the J end lost 8 bases, and 11 bases lay between the germline ends. CDR3 nucleotides: TGTGCCAGCATGGGAGTAGGCGAAAAACTGTTTTTT. Its translation: CASMGVGEKLFF.

This clone was recorded only once. The chain uses TRBV28 and TRBJ2-4, with D tentatively TRBD2 (7 bases). Germline V gives CDR1 MDHEN, CDR2 SYDVKM. Between the trimmed V and J ends, which lost 3 bases and 8 bases, there was a span of 17 bases. CDR3 size: 15 residues. The CDR3 sequence: CASSFETRGAYIQYF. In nucleotides, the CDR3 is TGTGCCAGCAGTTTTGAGACCCGGGGGGCGTACATTCAGTACTTC.

The table lists this clone with a count of one. The chain carries TRBV30 and TRBJ2-7; the D gene is possibly TRBD2 (7 bases). The CDR3 covers 14 residues. Trimming pared 2 bases from V and 5 bases from J, leaving 16 bases between. Germline CDR1 reads GTSNPN; CDR2 reads SVGIG (reference sequence). The CDR3 sequence: CAWSRGGPYNEQYF. Written as DNA, the CDR3 is TGTGCCTGGAGTAGGGGGGGTCCCTATAACGAGCAGTACTTC.

The CDR3 region has the DNA TGTGCCAGCAGTAGGATTACAGGGGCAGATGGCACAGATACGCAGTATTTT. Residues: CASSRITGADGTDTQYF. This chain uses TRBV2 with TRBJ2-3; 7 bases match TRBD1. The CDR3 has 17 amino acids. CDR1 is SNHLY, CDR2 FYNNEI, per germline. J was trimmed by 1 base and V by 5 bases; bases with no gene match: 12.

V gene TRBV29-1 combines with J gene TRBJ1-1; D ambiguous. CDR3 length: 13 amino acids. The V gene's germline CDR1 is SQVTM and CDR2 ANQGSEA. The V end was cut by 7 bases, the J end by 4 bases, with 16 bases between. Written as DNA, the CDR3 is TGCAGCGCATTAGCCCCCGAGGGCACTGAAGCTTTCTTT. Protein: CSALAPEGTEAFF.

V usage is TRBV18 and J usage is TRBJ2-1; 7 bases are shared with TRBD1. The CDR3 length is 15 residues. The germline CDR1 and CDR2 sequences are KGHSH and LQKENI. With V trimmed by 6 bases and J by 5 bases, 10 bases remained unmatched. The CDR3 nucleotides are TGTGCCAGCTCCCTATCGACAGGGTACGACAATGAGCAGTTCTTC. Translated: CASSLSTGYDNEQFF.

V gene TRBV4-3 combines with J gene TRBJ1-4, with D hard to call. V was trimmed by 4 bases and J by 4 bases, leaving 13 bases between them. CDR1 and CDR2 from the germline V gene are LGHNA and YSLEER. The CDR3 spans 15 residues. The CDR3 coding sequence is TGCGCCAGCAGCCGAATCAAAGCCGATAATGAAAAACTGTTTTTT. Encoded protein: CASSRIKADNEKLFF.

The V gene is TRBV6-1, the J gene TRBJ2-2; 9 nucleotides match TRBD2. The CDR3 is made up of 15 amino acids. V lost 5 bases to trimming and J lost 7 bases; unmatched junction nucleotides: 8. The V gene's germline CDR1 is MNHNS and CDR2 SASEGT. The CDR3: CASSNGLALGGELFF. DNA for the CDR3: TGTGCCAGCAGTAACGGACTAGCGCTGGGCGGGGAGCTGTTTTTT.

This chain connects TRBV27 to TRBJ2-1; 8 bases fit TRBD2. Trimming took 6 bases from V and 7 from J; bases not matched to a gene: 8. There are 14 residues in the CDR3. Per germline, CDR1 MNHEY and CDR2 SMNVEV (reference sequence). The CDR3 protein is CASRERTSPNEQFF. The CDR3 region has the DNA TGTGCCAGCAGGGAACGGACTAGCCCAAATGAGCAGTTCTTC.

The V and J genes are TRBV14 and TRBJ2-5, with D possibly TRBD1 on 6 matching bases. In germline, CDR1 is SGHDN, CDR2 FVKESK. V was shortened by 2 bases and J by 5 bases, with 21 bases between the two germline ends. The CDR3 has 17 amino acids. CDR3 protein: CASSQFAGTFIGETQYF. DNA of the CDR3: TGTGCCAGCAGCCAATTTGCCGGGACATTTATTGGGGAGACCCAGTACTTC. The entire variable domain, with the rest obtained from reference TRBV14 and TRBJ2-5, is as follows: EAGVTQFPSHSVIEKGQTVTLRCDPISGHDNLYWYRRVMGKEIKFLLHFVKESKQDESGMPNNRFLAERTGGTYSTLKVQPAELEDSGVYFCASSQFAGTFIGETQYFGPGTRLLVL.

This chain connects TRBV4-1 to TRBJ1-1; D is perhaps TRBD1 (6 bases). The V gene's germline CDR1 is MGHRA and CDR2 YSYEKL. The CDR3 runs to 14 residues. V shed 1 base and J shed 6 bases, with 12 bases lying between them. This CDR3 is CASSQGTAGPEAFF. The CDR3 DNA follows: TGCGCCAGCAGCCAAGGGACAGCCGGTCCTGAAGCTTTCTTT.

This rearrangement joins TRBV4-2 to TRBJ2-5, with 9 bases aligning to TRBD1. J lost 6 bases, V lost 5 bases, and 19 bases had no gene match. CDR1 and CDR2 from the germline V gene are LGHNA and YNFKEQ. The CDR3 is made up of 18 amino acids. The CDR3 bases are TGTGCCAGCAGCAAAAAGCTCCCCTCCGGACAGGGGCGGCAGACCCAGTACTTC. It specifies CASSKKLPSGQGRQTQYF.

The chain links TRBV25-1 to TRBJ2-2; maybe TRBD1 (6 bases). V dropped 10 bases and J dropped 0 bases, with 12 bases sitting between them. Germline CDR1 and CDR2: MGHDK and SYGVNS. This CDR3 spans 14 amino acids. The CDR3 protein is CATGTRANTGELFF. The DNA for the CDR3 is TGTGCCACTGGGACAAGGGCGAACACCGGGGAGCTGTTTTTT.

This sequence joins TRBV6-1 and TRBJ2-3; 12 nucleotides agree with TRBD2. Germline values: CDR1 MNHNS, CDR2 SASEGT. V lost 2 bases, J lost 5 bases, and 8 bases stayed unmatched. The CDR3 sequence is 17 residues long. CDR3 region: CASSERGLAGGRDTQYF. The CDR3 bases are TGTGCCAGCAGTGAAAGGGGCCTAGCGGGGGGGAGAGATACGCAGTATTTT.

The rearrangement uses TRBV5-5 and TRBJ1-5; 9 positions agree with TRBD1. V trimming: 4 bases; J trimming: 5 bases; junction bases outside the gene matches: 7. CDR3 size: 15 residues. CDR1 is SGHKS, CDR2 YYEKEE, per germline (reference sequence). The CDR3 nucleotides are TGTGCCAGCAGCGACCGGACAGGGGCTCATCAGCCCCAGCATTTT. As protein: CASSDRTGAHQPQHF. Full variable domain (outside the CDR3, taken from reference TRBV5-5 and TRBJ1-5): DAGVTQSPTHLIKTRGQQVTLRCSPISGHKSVSWYQQVLGQGPQFIFQYYEKEERGRGNFPDRFSARQFPNYSSELNVNALLLGDSALYLCASSDRTGAHQPQHFGDGTRLSIL.

The rearrangement uses TRBV5-6 and TRBJ1-2; the D is unclear. V lost 2 bases and J lost 0, with 8 bases in between. Per germline, CDR1 SGHDT and CDR2 YYEEEE. CDR3 length: 14 amino acids. The CDR3 DNA reads as TGTGCCAGCAGCTTTCCTTACACTAACTATGGCTACACCTTC. This sequence encodes CASSFPYTNYGYTF.

The chain employs TRBV9 and TRBJ2-2; 11 bases are shared with TRBD2. V lost 2 bases, J lost 6 bases, and 3 bases stayed unmatched. The CDR3 has 15 amino acids. CDR1 SGDLS and CDR2 YYNGEE come from the germline V gene. CDR3 DNA sequence: TGTGCCAGCAGCGTTGCTAGCGGGGGGTCCGGGGAGCTGTTTTTT. It codes for CASSVASGGSGELFF.

The CDR3 DNA reads as TGTGCCAGTAGTATAGAGGACAGATGGAACACTGAAGCTTTCTTT. This gives the protein CASSIEDRWNTEAFF. This rearrangement joins TRBV19 to TRBJ1-1, with D possibly matching TRBD1 (6 bases). CDR3 size: 15 residues. Germline V gives CDR1 LNHDA, CDR2 SQIVND (reference sequence). V dropped 0 bases and J dropped 1 base, with 9 bases sitting between them.